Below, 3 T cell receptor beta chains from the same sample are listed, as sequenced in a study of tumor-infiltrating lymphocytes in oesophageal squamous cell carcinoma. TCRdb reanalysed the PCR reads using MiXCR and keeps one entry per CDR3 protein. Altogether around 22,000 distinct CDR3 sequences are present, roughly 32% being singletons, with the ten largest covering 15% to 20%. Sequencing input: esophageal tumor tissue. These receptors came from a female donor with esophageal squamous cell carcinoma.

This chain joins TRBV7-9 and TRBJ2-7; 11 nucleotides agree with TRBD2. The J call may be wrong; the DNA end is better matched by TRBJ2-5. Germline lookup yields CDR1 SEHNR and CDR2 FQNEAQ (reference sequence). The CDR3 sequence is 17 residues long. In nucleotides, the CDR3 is TGTGCCAGCAGCTTTTCCATCGGGACTAGCGGACAAGAGACCCAGTACTTC. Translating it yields CASSFSIGTSGQETQYF.

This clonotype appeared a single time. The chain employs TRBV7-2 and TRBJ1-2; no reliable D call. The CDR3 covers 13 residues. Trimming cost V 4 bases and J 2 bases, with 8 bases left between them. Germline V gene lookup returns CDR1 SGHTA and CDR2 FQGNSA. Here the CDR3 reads CASSSATNYGYTF. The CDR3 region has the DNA TGTGCCAGCAGCTCCGCTACCAACTATGGCTACACCTTC.

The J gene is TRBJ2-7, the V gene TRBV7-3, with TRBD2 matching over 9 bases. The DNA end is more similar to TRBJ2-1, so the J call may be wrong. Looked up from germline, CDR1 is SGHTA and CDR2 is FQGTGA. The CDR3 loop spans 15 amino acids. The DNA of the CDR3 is TGTGCCAGCAGCTTAAAAAGCGGGGGGCAGTACGAGCAGTTCTTC. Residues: CASSLKSGGQYEQFF.